This T cell receptor beta chain was recovered during a study of T cells in Graves' hyperthyroidism and ophthalmopathy. Whole-study findings and limits: Within blood appeared most thyroid clonotypes that had expanded above 0.001.

Trimming took 0 bases from V and 2 from J, leaving 9 bases between them. The CDR3 sequence is 15 residues long. Germline CDR1 SGHKS, CDR2 YYEKEE (reference sequence). Orbital computed tomography and thyroid ultrasound, together with serum TRAb and thyroxine and clinical symptoms, were used for diagnoses. About 10 ml fresh peripheral blood yielded the PBMCs. There were TCR beta CDR3 regions amplified from RNA transcripts. In the first-round RT-PCR of the TCR CDR3, the HTBI primer set was used. MiXCR, applied by TCRdb to the multiplex PCR reads, yields one record per CDR3 protein. Of about 360,000 distinct CDR3 sequences in the sample, 15% to 18% are singletons; the top ten hold 25% to 35%. About this clonotype itself: The target antigen is unknown.

The sample consisted of blood. V and J are TRBV5-5 and TRBJ1-3, with TRBD1 as a possible D gene (5 bases). This clonotype was obtained from a woman aged 18-30 years with Graves' hyperthyroidism that later progressed to Graves' ophthalmopathy. CDR3 protein: CASSLGGIAGNTIYF. The CDR3 nucleotides read TGTGCCAGCAGCTTGGGGGGGATTGCTGGAAACACCATATATTTT.